The rows below give T cell receptor beta chains drawn from one sample of a study of early T cells in non-severe SARS-CoV-2 infection. Using its own MiXCR run on the 5' RACE reads, TCRdb lists one record per CDR3 protein. The sample has about 42,000 distinct CDR3 sequences; 6% to 7.5% are singletons. The sample consisted of whole blood. Every receptor here comes from an adult who was a healthcare worker with PCR-confirmed SARS-CoV-2 infection or an uninfected control (not recorded which). CDR3s include the opening cysteine and the closing phenylalanine or tryptophan. Each record gives: V gene, D gene, clone size, J gene, CDR3 protein, CDR3 DNA. A D gene is named only where the DNA matches it firmly. The size field is filled for only some rows; it gives once, few, many or a size class.

v_gene: TRBV7-3
d_gene: NA
abundance: NA
j_gene: TRBJ2-1
CDR3aa: CASSLNGRASNEQFF
CDR3nt: TGTGCCAGCAGCTTAAATGGCAGGGCAAGCAATGAGCAGTTCTTC

v_gene: TRBV3-1
d_gene: TRBD2
abundance: few
j_gene: TRBJ2-3
CDR3aa: CASSTIAGGQTDTQYF
CDR3nt: TGTGCCAGCAGCACTATAGCGGGGGGGCAAACAGATACGCAGTATTTT

v_gene: TRBV27
d_gene: TRBD1
abundance: few
j_gene: TRBJ2-1
CDR3aa: CASSSGTGLDEQFF
CDR3nt: TGTGCCAGCAGTTCCGGGACAGGGTTGGATGAGCAGTTCTTC

v_gene: TRBV4-1
d_gene: NA
abundance: few
j_gene: TRBJ2-2
CDR3aa: CASSQVIGETGELFF
CDR3nt: TGCGCCAGCAGCCAAGTCATAGGGGAAACCGGGGAGCTGTTTTTT

v_gene: TRBV20-1
d_gene: NA
abundance: NA
j_gene: TRBJ1-5
CDR3aa: CSASGQLSNQPQHF
CDR3nt: TGCAGTGCCAGTGGACAGCTTAGCAATCAGCCCCAGCATTTT

v_gene: TRBV7-9
d_gene: TRBD1
abundance: many
j_gene: TRBJ2-7
CDR3aa: CASSFSGTGEYEQYF
CDR3nt: TGTGCCAGCAGCTTCTCCGGGACAGGGGAATACGAGCAGTACTTC

v_gene: TRBV27
d_gene: TRBD1
abundance: NA
j_gene: TRBJ1-2
CDR3aa: CASSHRDSLYGYTF
CDR3nt: TGTGCCAGCAGTCACCGGGACAGCTTATATGGCTACACCTTC

v_gene: TRBV19
d_gene: TRBD1
abundance: many
j_gene: TRBJ1-2
CDR3aa: CASSPPGTETSNYGYTF
CDR3nt: TGTGCCAGTAGTCCCCCCGGGACAGAAACATCTAACTATGGCTACACCTTC

v_gene: TRBV5-1
d_gene: NA
abundance: few
j_gene: TRBJ2-1
CDR3aa: CASSPPQGMAYNEQFF
CDR3nt: TGCGCCAGCAGCCCCCCCCAGGGTATGGCCTACAATGAGCAGTTCTTC

v_gene: TRBV6-2/TRBV6-3
d_gene: NA
abundance: few
j_gene: TRBJ2-7
CDR3aa: CTSSHLSSYEQYF
CDR3nt: TGTACCAGCAGCCACCTGAGCTCCTACGAGCAGTACTTC

v_gene: TRBV29-1
d_gene: NA
abundance: many
j_gene: TRBJ1-2
CDR3aa: CSVGGRGGGYTF
CDR3nt: TGCAGCGTTGGTGGCAGGGGAGGCGGCTACACCTTC

v_gene: TRBV6-6
d_gene: TRBD2
abundance: NA
j_gene: TRBJ2-5
CDR3aa: CASSAGGGVKETQYF
CDR3nt: TGTGCCAGCAGTGCCGGCGGGGGGGTCAAAGAGACCCAGTACTTC

v_gene: TRBV11-2
d_gene: NA
abundance: NA
j_gene: TRBJ1-1
CDR3aa: CASSLGGRINTEAFF
CDR3nt: TGTGCCAGCAGCTTAGGGGGACGGATTAACACTGAAGCTTTCTTT

v_gene: TRBV10-3
d_gene: NA
abundance: many
j_gene: TRBJ1-1
CDR3aa: CAILTAGAGAFF
CDR3nt: TGTGCCATCCTAACAGCGGGGGCGGGAGCTTTCTTT

v_gene: TRBV6-1
d_gene: NA
abundance: few
j_gene: TRBJ1-5
CDR3aa: CASSDGRHSNQPQHF
CDR3nt: TGTGCCAGCAGTGATGGGCGGCATAGCAATCAGCCCCAGCATTTT

v_gene: TRBV28
d_gene: TRBD2
abundance: many
j_gene: TRBJ2-1
CDR3aa: CASSSLASGSQNNEQFF
CDR3nt: TGTGCCAGCAGTTCCCTCGCTAGCGGGAGTCAGAACAATGAGCAGTTCTTC